These 18 T cell receptor beta chains came from one sample sequenced in a study of blood T cell repertoires in COVID-19. Assay used: immunoSEQ multiplex PCR; TCRdb lists only in-frame clones, some missing. This table holds 220,000 or so clones, around 80% found once. The sample consisted of peripheral blood. Receptor source: a woman between 65 and 79 years old with acute or convalescent COVID-19.

The genes are TRBV19 and TRBJ2-7; 9 bases match TRBD2. Germline V gives CDR1 LNHDA, CDR2 SQIVND (reference sequence). V was pared by 1 base and J by 2 bases, with 3 bases of the junction left unmatched. This CDR3 spans 15 amino acids. The CDR3 loop reads CASSIGGRGAYEQYF. In DNA form, the CDR3 reads TGTGCCAGTAGTATAGGCGGGAGGGGAGCCTACGAGCAGTACTTC.

The chain employs TRBV12-5 and TRBJ2-5; 8 bases fit TRBD1. The J segment lost 2 bases and the V segment lost 1 base, leaving 3 bases of the junction unmatched. This CDR3 has 15 amino acids. CDR1 and CDR2 (germline): LGHNT, FRNRAP. The CDR3 sequence: CASGLGTGSQETQYF. The CDR3 bases are TGTGCTAGTGGTTTGGGGACAGGGTCGCAAGAGACCCAGTACTTC.

The chain has TRBV2 and TRBJ2-3; 8 bases line up with TRBD1. This CDR3 comprises 15 residues. Trimming took 6 bases from V and 0 from J; bases not matched to a gene: 5. Germline V gives CDR1 SNHLY, CDR2 FYNNEI. Here the CDR3 reads CASSGQGGSTDTQYF. The CDR3 DNA sequence: TGTGCCAGCAGCGGACAGGGCGGGAGCACAGATACGCAGTATTTT.

This chain joins TRBV14 and TRBJ2-1; a possible D gene is TRBD2 (6 bases). This CDR3 spans 15 amino acids. In germline, CDR1 is SGHDN, CDR2 FVKESK. V was shortened by 3 bases and J by 4 bases, with 13 bases between the two germline ends. CDR3 nucleotides: TGTGCCAGCAGCCACGACGGACTACAGTACAATGAGCAGTTCTTC. Translation: CASSHDGLQYNEQFF.

The chain is built from TRBV18 and TRBJ1-1; maybe TRBD1 (6 bases). The CDR3 is made up of 17 amino acids. V lost 5 bases and J 3 bases, leaving 22 bases between the germline ends. Germline V gives CDR1 KGHSH, CDR2 LQKENI. The CDR3 DNA reads as TGTGCCAGCTCATCAGGTAGGGGGGGAGTAACGGACACTGAAGCTTTCTTT. It yields the protein CASSSGRGGVTDTEAFF.

The chain combines TRBV2 with TRBJ2-1, with TRBD2 matching 10 bases. Germline CDR1 SNHLY, CDR2 FYNNEI. V trimming: 0 bases; J trimming: 5 bases; junction bases outside the gene matches: 4. This CDR3 is built from 16 residues. The CDR3 DNA is TGTGCCAGCAGTGAAGCGGGTAGCGGGAGGAACAATGAGCAGTTCTTC. Translated, it gives CASSEAGSGRNNEQFF. Based on the CDR3 plus reference TRBV2 and TRBJ2-1, the full variable domain is EPEVTQTPSHQVTQMGQEVILRCVPISNHLYFYWYRQILGQKVEFLVSFYNNEISEKSEIFDDQFSVERPDGSNFTLKIRSTKLEDSAMYFCASSEAGSGRNNEQFFGPGTRLTVL.

The CDR3 region is CASSNRDRGIYGYTF. CDR3 bases: TGTGCCAGCAGCAACCGGGACAGGGGTATCTATGGCTACACCTTC. The V and J genes are TRBV7-8 and TRBJ1-2, with 10 bases fitting TRBD1. Germline CDR1 reads SGHVS; CDR2 reads FQNEAQ. The CDR3 consists of 15 residues. The junction had 7 bases not matched to a gene; V was cut back by 5 bases and J by 4 bases.

The chain has TRBV12-5 and TRBJ2-5; 8 bases line up with TRBD1. CDR1 LGHNT and CDR2 FRNRAP come from the germline V gene. V was clipped by 6 bases and J by 4 bases; unmatched bases: 4. The CDR3 consists of 13 residues. CDR3 coding DNA: TGTGCTAGTGGAACCGGGACAGGAGAGACCCAGTACTTC. This codes for CASGTGTGETQYF.

This clone came up once. The CDR3 spells CASSLEAGNYGYTF. CDR3 bases: TGTGCCAGCAGCTTAGAGGCAGGGAACTATGGCTACACCTTC. V is TRBV7-8 and J is TRBJ1-2; D possibly corresponds to TRBD1 (5 bases). The germline V gene has CDR1 SGHVS and CDR2 FQNEAQ. The CDR3 totals 14 residues. Trimming stripped 1 base from V and 2 bases from J, with 8 bases between.

The chain joins TRBV5-4 to TRBJ2-7, with TRBD1 identical over 8 bases. The germline V gene has CDR1 SGHNT and CDR2 YYREEE (reference sequence). The CDR3 spans 16 residues. V was pared by 4 bases and J by 3 bases, with 12 bases of the junction left unmatched. CDR3 nucleotides: TGTGCCAGCAGCACCGGGCGAAGGACAGGGAACTACGAGCAGTACTTC. It yields the protein CASSTGRRTGNYEQYF.

The chain joins TRBV19 to TRBJ2-5, with D tentatively TRBD1 (6 bases). V was trimmed by 4 bases and J by 3 bases, leaving 18 bases between them. From germline, CDR1 is LNHDA and CDR2 SQIVND (reference sequence). This CDR3 has 16 amino acids. The chain's CDR3 is CASSSPQGSTEETQYF. The CDR3 bases are TGTGCCAGTAGTAGCCCACAGGGCTCGACGGAAGAGACCCAGTACTTC.

The chain links TRBV11-2 to TRBJ1-1; 9 positions match TRBD1. Germline CDR1 and CDR2: SGHAT and FQNNGV. Trimming at V came to 3 bases and at J to 4 bases, leaving 3 bases not matched to a gene. This CDR3 comprises 14 residues. CDR3 nucleotides: TGTGCCAGCAGCTTGACAGGGGGAGGCACTGAAGCTTTCTTT. It translates to CASSLTGGGTEAFF.

This clone was detected only a few times. This chain joins TRBV30 and TRBJ2-7, with TRBD2 matching over 7 bases. Germline CDR1 reads GTSNPN; CDR2 reads SVGIG (reference sequence). This CDR3 is built from 15 residues. The junction had 13 bases not matched to a gene; V was cut back by 4 bases and J by 4 bases. CDR3 protein: CAWNGGASGVYEQYF. CDR3 nucleotides: TGTGCCTGGAATGGAGGGGCTAGCGGCGTATACGAGCAGTACTTC. Full variable domain (outside the CDR3, taken from reference TRBV30 and TRBJ2-7): SQTIHQWPATLVQPVGSPLSLECTVEGTSNPNLYWYRQAAGRGLQLLFYSVGIGQISSEVPQNLSASRPQDRQFILSSKKLLLSDSGFYLCAWNGGASGVYEQYFGPGTRLTVT.

This clone was recorded once. This chain joins TRBV27 and TRBJ2-5, with 11 bases matching TRBD2. V was clipped by 5 bases and J by 2 bases; unmatched bases: 4. CDR1 MNHEY and CDR2 SMNVEV come from the germline V gene (reference sequence). The CDR3 is 15 amino acids. CDR3 nucleotides: TGTGCCAGCAGTGCCGGGACTAGCGGTCAAGAGACCCAGTACTTC. This sequence encodes CASSAGTSGQETQYF.

In nucleotides, the CDR3 is TGTGCCAGCAGCGCGAAGGATACGCAGTATTTT. Translation gives CASSAKDTQYF. The chain couples TRBV5-5 to TRBJ2-3; D is ambiguous. Trimming pared 4 bases from V and 6 bases from J, leaving 6 bases between. CDR1 and CDR2 (germline): SGHKS, YYEKEE (reference sequence). The CDR3 is made up of 11 amino acids.

J is TRBJ2-3 and V is TRBV5-4, with D possibly being TRBD1 (6 bases). V lost 6 bases, J lost 0 bases, and 17 bases lay in between. The CDR3 is 16 residues long. Germline-derived CDR1 and CDR2 are SGHNT and YYREEE (reference sequence). CDR3 DNA sequence: TGTGCCAGCACATCTAACAGGGTCCCTAGCACAGATACGCAGTATTTT. This sequence encodes CASTSNRVPSTDTQYF.

The chain recombines TRBV24-1 with TRBJ2-3; 15 bases are a match to TRBD2. Per germline, CDR1 KGHDR and CDR2 SFDVKD. With 3 bases clipped from V and 5 bases from J, the junction kept 8 bases outside the gene matches. The CDR3 extends over 18 amino acids. The CDR3 reads CATSDPGLAGGWGDTQYF. The CDR3 nucleotides are TGTGCCACCAGTGATCCGGGACTAGCGGGAGGATGGGGAGATACGCAGTATTTT.

The sample holds a few counts of this clone. The same CDR3 can be traced to other DNA sequences in this sample. J is TRBJ2-2 and V is TRBV9, with a possible D match to TRBD1 (6 bases). Trimming shortened V by 0 bases and J by 2 bases, and 8 bases separated the two germline ends. CDR3 size: 15 residues. Per germline, CDR1 SGDLS and CDR2 YYNGEE. The CDR3 DNA reads as TGTGCCAGCAGCGTAGTAGGGGGAAACACCGGGGAGCTGTTTTTT. This codes for CASSVVGGNTGELFF.